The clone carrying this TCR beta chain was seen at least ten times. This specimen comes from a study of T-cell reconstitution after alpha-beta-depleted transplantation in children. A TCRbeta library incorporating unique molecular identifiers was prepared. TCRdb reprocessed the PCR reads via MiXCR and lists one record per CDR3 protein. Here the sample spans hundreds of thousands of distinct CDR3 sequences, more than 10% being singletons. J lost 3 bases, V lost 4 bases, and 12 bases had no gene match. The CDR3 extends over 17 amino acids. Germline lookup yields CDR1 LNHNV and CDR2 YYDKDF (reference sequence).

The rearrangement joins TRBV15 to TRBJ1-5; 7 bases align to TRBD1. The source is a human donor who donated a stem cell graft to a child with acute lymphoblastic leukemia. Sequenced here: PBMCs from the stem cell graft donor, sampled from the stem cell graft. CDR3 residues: CATSKDGPGGTNQPQHF. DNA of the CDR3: TGTGCCACCAGCAAAGACGGGCCAGGGGGGACCAATCAGCCCCAGCATTTT.